This TCR beta chain stems from a study of cytomegalovirus exposure and HLA in healthy donors. 13 Jbeta primers and 60 Vbeta primers were used for the PCR. The protocol was immunoSEQ multiplex PCR, while the TCRdb copy is restricted to in-frame clones and leaves out a portion. This table has about 140,000 clones, 70% to 80% appearing once. The CDR3 runs 15 residues. Per the germline V gene, CDR1 is SGHAT and CDR2 is FQNNGV. Germline trimming cut 1 base from V and 7 bases from J; bases unmatched to any gene: 9. Study findings and constraints: A later analysis reportedly found that, within productive TCRs, an Asian-associated ancestry cluster had fewer N-insertions than the mean observed across the roughly 690 donors.

With regard to this clone: What it binds is unknown.

The sequence was obtained from a female donor in good health and CMV-seropositive. The V gene is TRBV11-2, the J gene TRBJ1-2, with TRBD1 identical over 7 bases. What was sequenced was PBMCs. CDR3: CASSLVRQGLGGYTF. The DNA for the CDR3 is TGTGCCAGCAGCTTAGTAAGACAGGGTCTTGGTGGCTACACCTTC. The entire variable domain, with the rest obtained from reference TRBV11-2 and TRBJ1-2, is as follows: EAGVAQSPRYKIIEKRQSVAFWCNPISGHATLYWYQQILGQGPKLLIQFQNNGVVDDSQLPKDRFSAERLKGVDSTLKIQPAKLEDSAVYLCASSLVRQGLGGYTFGSGTRLTVV.